The 16 T cell receptor beta chains given below trace back to one sample, sequenced in a study of blood T cell repertoires in COVID-19. Some clones are missing from TCRdb's copy, which holds only in-frame ones; the method was immunoSEQ multiplex PCR. The top ten hold 3.2% of the sample, which has about 190,000 clones, about four fifths seen once. Sequencing input: PBMCs or T cells enriched from blood (not recorded which). The receptor set was obtained from a woman in her thirties who had recovered from COVID-19.

This clone was observed a handful of times. The chain carries TRBV10-3 and TRBJ1-1, with 9 bases aligning to TRBD1. The CDR3 is 15 residues long. V was pared by 2 bases and J by 3 bases, with 4 bases of the junction left unmatched. Germline V gene sequence: CDR1 ENHRY, CDR2 SYGVKD. In DNA, the CDR3 is TGTGCCATCAGTGAGGGGGACAGGGCCGACACTGAAGCTTTCTTT. This encodes CAISEGDRADTEAFF.

This chain joins TRBV19 and TRBJ2-2, with 10 bases that match TRBD1. The CDR3 covers 16 residues. Trimming cost V 7 bases and J 1 base; bases outside gene matches: 6. Germline CDR1 and CDR2: LNHDA and SQIVND (reference sequence). CDR3 sequence reads: CASIDRGLKNTGELFF. The CDR3 region has the DNA TGTGCCAGTATTGACAGGGGGCTAAAGAACACCGGGGAGCTGTTTTTT.

The gene calls are TRBV6-2 or TRBV6-3 and TRBJ2-7, with 8 nucleotides matching TRBD1. In germline, CDR1 is MNHEY, CDR2 SVGEGT. Trimming removed 6 bases from V and 5 bases from J; junction bases left unmatched: 9. The CDR3 has 14 residues. The CDR3 nucleotides read TGTGCCAGCAGCCGACAGGGGAGCAACCACGAGCAGTACTTC. This sequence encodes CASSRQGSNHEQYF.

This clone was seen a handful of times. This chain joins TRBV5-4 and TRBJ2-1; the match to TRBD2 covers 12 bases. Trimming took 0 bases from V and 6 from J; bases not matched to a gene: 1. Germline CDR1 SGHNT, CDR2 YYREEE (reference sequence). The CDR3 totals 15 residues. CDR3 sequence: CASSLEGLAGNEQFF. Here the CDR3 DNA reads TGTGCCAGCAGCTTGGAGGGACTAGCGGGCAATGAGCAGTTCTTC.

The chain joins TRBV18 to TRBJ1-1; D unresolved. The V and J ends lost 3 bases and 1 base respectively, with 6 bases between them. From germline, CDR1 is KGHSH and CDR2 LQKENI. This CDR3 is built from 13 residues. The CDR3 sequence is CASSPEQNTEAFF. The CDR3 DNA reads TGTGCCAGCTCACCGGAGCAGAACACTGAAGCTTTCTTT.

The chain couples TRBV19 to TRBJ1-2; 8 bases map to TRBD1. The CDR3 covers 15 residues. Germline-derived CDR1 and CDR2 are LNHDA and SQIVND (reference sequence). Germline trimming cut 6 bases from V and 4 bases from J; bases unmatched to any gene: 10. The CDR3 region has the DNA TGTGCCAGTAGCGACACGACAGGGGTCGGCTATGGCTACACCTTC. It translates to CASSDTTGVGYGYTF.

The chain has TRBV2 and TRBJ1-2; the D gene is possibly TRBD1 (6 bases). The CDR3 contains 13 residues. Trimming took off 4 bases at V and 5 bases at J, with 11 bases between the two ends. Germline V CDR1 and CDR2: SNHLY, FYNNEI. The CDR3 sequence is CASSVEDRYGYTF. The CDR3 DNA is TGTGCCAGCAGTGTCGAGGACAGATATGGCTACACCTTC.

The rearrangement joins TRBV3-1 (or the pseudogene TRBV3-2) to TRBJ1-4, with 7 bases identical to TRBD1. Germline CDR1 reads LGHDT; CDR2 reads YNNKEL (reference sequence). Trimming at V came to 1 base and at J to 7 bases, leaving 9 bases not matched to a gene. The CDR3 runs 16 residues. CDR3 amino acids: CASSQGTTGLGEKLFF. The CDR3 DNA follows: TGTGCCAGCAGCCAAGGGACGACAGGGTTGGGTGAAAAACTGTTTTTT.

V is TRBV10-2 and J is TRBJ1-3; TRBD1 agrees at 7 bases. The J segment lost 1 base and the V segment lost 4 bases, leaving 7 bases of the junction unmatched. The CDR3 sequence is 16 residues long. Germline V lookup: CDR1 WSHSY, CDR2 SAAADI. The CDR3 reads CASSGFQGGSGNTIYF. The CDR3 DNA reads as TGCGCCAGCAGTGGATTCCAGGGGGGATCTGGAAACACCATATATTTT.

The CDR3: CAIKGSPGQGMDGYTF. CDR3 coding DNA: TGTGCCATCAAAGGGTCGCCGGGACAGGGGATGGATGGCTACACCTTC. The chain links TRBV10-3 to TRBJ1-2; TRBD1 aligns across 10 bases. V lost 7 bases, J lost 6 bases, and 14 bases stayed unmatched. Germline V gives CDR1 ENHRY, CDR2 SYGVKD. This CDR3 has 16 amino acids.

Many counts were recorded for this clone. The J gene is TRBJ1-5, the V gene TRBV28; TRBD1 matches at 7 bases. CDR1 is MDHEN, CDR2 SYDVKM, per germline. The junction had 10 bases not matched to a gene; V was cut back by 3 bases and J by 5 bases. The CDR3 is 16 amino acids. The CDR3 reads CASSFLRGAFDQPQHF. For the CDR3, the DNA is TGTGCCAGCAGTTTTCTCAGGGGGGCCTTCGATCAGCCCCAGCATTTT.

J is TRBJ1-1 and V is TRBV27; weak D call: TRBD1 (6 bases). V shed 5 bases and J shed 2 bases, with 18 bases lying between them. CDR1 and CDR2 from the germline V gene are MNHEY and SMNVEV (reference sequence). This CDR3 comprises 16 residues. The CDR3 here is CASSPREGDLNTEAFF. CDR3 in DNA: TGTGCCAGCAGTCCCAGAGAGGGGGACCTCAACACTGAAGCTTTCTTT.

The chain employs TRBV15 and TRBJ1-1, with D perhaps TRBD1 (6 bases). Trimming pared 2 bases from V and 1 base from J, leaving 14 bases between. The CDR3 length is 16 residues. Germline V gene sequence: CDR1 LNHNV, CDR2 YYDKDF (reference sequence). The CDR3 reads CATSRSDRTWNTEAFF. In nucleotides, the CDR3 is TGTGCCACCAGCAGATCCGACAGGACCTGGAACACTGAAGCTTTCTTT.

V usage is TRBV18 and J usage is TRBJ1-4, with D unresolved. Germline V gene data show CDR1 as KGHSH and CDR2 as LQKENI. V was pared by 0 bases and J by 7 bases, with 12 bases between. This CDR3 has 15 amino acids. CDR3 residues: CASSPPRGTSEKLFF. The CDR3 coding sequence is TGTGCCAGCTCACCACCGCGAGGTACGAGTGAAAAACTGTTTTTT.

V gene TRBV29-1 combines with J gene TRBJ1-5, with 8 bases that match TRBD1. V was pared by 7 bases and J by 5 bases, with 7 bases of the junction left unmatched. There are 13 residues in the CDR3. The germline gives CDR1 SQVTM, CDR2 ANQGSEA. Here the CDR3 reads CSGSGGADQPQHF. CDR3 coding DNA: TGCAGCGGTTCAGGGGGCGCAGATCAGCCCCAGCATTTT. The full variable domain, rest sourced from reference TRBV29-1 and TRBJ1-5, is SAVISQKPSRDICQRGTSLTIQCQVDSQVTMMFWYRQQPGQSLTLIATANQGSEATYESGFVIDKFPISRPNLTFSTLTVSNMSPEDSSIYLCSGSGGADQPQHFGDGTRLSIL.

A word on this clone: Its ends do not fully match the called genes, so a read error is possible. The chain joins TRBV20-1 to TRBJ2-7; D unclear. The length of the CDR3 is 9 residues. The germline V gene has CDR1 DFQATT and CDR2 SNEGSKA (reference sequence). The CDR3 protein is CSAPSPQHF. The DNA of the CDR3 is TGCAGTGCCCCTAGTCCTCAGCACTTC.